This TCR beta chain derives from a study of shared clonotypes between healthy human individuals. Genomic DNA belonging to each subset was distributed in equal measure over several immunoSEQ plates. Profiling relied on immunoSEQ multiplex PCR, and the TCRdb table lists in-frame clones only, not all of them. The sample lists around 340,000 clones; roughly 80% were seen once. Donors were Caucasian adults residing in Nashville, Tennessee, USA. Germline V gene data show CDR1 as SGHRS and CDR2 as YFSETQ. The germline V and J ends were trimmed by 0 bases and 6 bases, with 7 bases remaining between them. The CDR3 is made up of 12 amino acids.

This chain joins TRBV5-1 and TRBJ2-7, with D perhaps matching TRBD1 (6 bases). The receptor comes from a man aged 25-45 years in good health. Material: memory CD4+ T cells sorted from blood. The subset: CD45RA-negative fraction. The DNA for the CDR3 is TGCGCCAGCAGCTTGGCAGGGGCCGAGCAGTACTTC. The encoded protein is CASSLAGAEQYF.